A selection of T cell receptor beta chains follows, all from one sample in a study of shared clonotypes between healthy human individuals. Assay: immunoSEQ multiplex PCR; the TCRdb copy retains only in-frame clones and omits some. Of 800,000 or so clones detected, 90% to 98% appear once; the ten largest clones hold about 0.22%. Sequencing was done on a sample of naive CD8+ T cells sorted from blood. The receptors originated from a man in his thirties or forties in good health. Both conserved end residues are part of each CDR3.

>TRBV29-1
CSVEGRENGNEQFF
>TRBV27
CASSEDSYGNEQYF
>TRBV10-3
CAISVPPMKPSYNEQFF
>TRBV15
CATSRDSNEQFF
>TRBV7-9
CASSTGEREPYNEQFF
>TRBV9
CASSPLRGTEQYF
>TRBV27
CASSLDGNTIYF
>TRBV12-5
CASGLGWDEQYF
>TRBV6-6
CASSPGPNTEAFF
>TRBV7-9
CASSLAAGNAFF
>TRBV6-6
CASSPRRGSETQYF
>TRBV13
CASSLGAGYNEQFF
>TRBV13
CASSLDTGENTGELFF
>TRBV5-1
CASSPGAHYEQYF
>TRBV27
CASRLSRNTEAFF
>TRBV14
CASSPGEGQPYEQYF
>TRBV25-1
CASGRGGKTQYF
>TRBV27
CASKDGLGSDEKLFF
>TRBV14
CASSHGVELFF
>TRBV19
CASSIVPVSRASVSTQYF
>TRBV27
CASSLGQRYEQYF
>TRBV18
CASSPVRWEGLNEQFF
>TRBV15
CATNRDLGGETQYF
>TRBV4-1
CASSQGIAGGQLNEQFF
>TRBV12-5
CASGDGGQGTWETQYF
>TRBV4-1
CASSQRQEGGYGYTF
>TRBV28
CASSVDRGGMKTQYF
>TRBV5-1
CASSWWGGRDNTQYF
>TRBV18
CASSPGAAYEQYF
>TRBV5-4
CASSWEDTYEQYF
>TRBV27
CASSWGAGGSYNEQFF
>TRBV7-9
CASSVRNEIYGYTF
>TRBV7-2
CASSIIPDNEQFF
>TRBV5-4
CASSLFRDGGYGYTF
>TRBV7-9
CASSPTSAYEQYF
>TRBV19
CASSEQARQPQHF
>TRBV6-6
CASSWEFGGNEQYF
>TRBV7-3
CASSRDGSSYNEQFF
>TRBV29-1
CSVPAKAEALAQYF
>TRBV13
CASSLGGLRGYMNTEAFF
>TRBV7-9
CASSLMETQYF
>TRBV28
CASSLALAGFSYEQYF